These T cell receptor beta chains were read from a single sample in a study of blood T cell repertoires in COVID-19. Assay: immunoSEQ multiplex PCR; the TCRdb copy retains only in-frame clones and omits some. Altogether approximately 300,000 clones are present, approximately 90% being singletons, with the ten largest covering about 0.8%. The sample consisted of peripheral blood. These receptors all stem from a young man with acute or convalescent COVID-19. Each CDR3 is given with its conserved first and last residue. D genes are given only for firm matches. Clone size is shown for a subset of rows, as once, few, many or a class of expanded clone.

D gene	clone size	V gene	J gene	CDR3 protein	CDR3 DNA
NA	NA	TRBV27	TRBJ2-3	CASSLSVGGDTQYF	TGTGCCAGCAGTTTATCGGTAGGCGGGGATACGCAGTATTTT
NA	NA	TRBV19	TRBJ1-2	CASGTIRDGHLKGYTF	TGTGCCAGTGGGACTATCCGGGACGGACATCTAAAAGGCTACACCTTC
NA	NA	TRBV5-8	TRBJ1-1	CASSLVGARRTEAFF	TGTGCCAGCAGCTTGGTGGGGGCGCGTCGGACTGAAGCTTTCTTT
TRBD1	NA	TRBV5-1	TRBJ2-7	CASSSGTAFYEQYF	TGCGCCAGCAGCTCAGGGACAGCCTTCTACGAGCAGTACTTC
NA	NA	TRBV30	TRBJ1-1	CAWSVKTRAFF	TGTGCCTGGAGTGTGAAGACTCGGGCTTTCTTT
NA	NA	TRBV19	TRBJ1-1	CASSINVASMNTEAFF	TGTGCCAGTAGTATAAATGTCGCGAGTATGAACACTGAAGCTTTCTTT
NA	few	TRBV18	TRBJ2-1	CASSPLGRVSSYNEQFF	TGTGCCAGCTCACCCCTAGGCAGGGTCAGCTCCTACAATGAGCAGTTCTTC
TRBD1	NA	TRBV30	TRBJ1-5	CAWTGVPGGQPQHF	TGTGCCTGGACTGGTGTGCCAGGGGGTCAGCCCCAGCATTTT
NA	NA	TRBV4-1	TRBJ1-6	CASSLGGSYNSPLHF	TGCGCCAGCAGCCTAGGGGGCTCCTATAATTCACCCCTCCACTTT
NA	NA	TRBV4-1	TRBJ2-1	CASMIPGTYNEQFF	TGCGCCAGCATGATCCCAGGGACTTACAATGAGCAGTTCTTC
TRBD1	NA	TRBV5-1	TRBJ2-7	CASQGQGVNEQYF	TGCGCCAGCCAGGGACAGGGTGTAAACGAGCAGTACTTC
NA	once	TRBV28	TRBJ2-7	CASSSQGSSYEQYF	TGTGCCAGCAGCTCACAGGGTTCCTCCTACGAGCAGTACTTC
NA	few	TRBV7-3	TRBJ1-1	CASSLFRIMLAFF	TGTGCCAGCAGCTTATTCAGGATAATGCTAGCTTTCTTT
TRBD1	NA	TRBV28	TRBJ2-1	CATLVGTVNEQFF	TGTGCCACATTAGTCGGGACAGTCAATGAGCAGTTCTTC
TRBD2	NA	TRBV7-9	TRBJ2-5	CASILGGDQETQYF	TGTGCCAGCATCCTCGGGGGGGACCAAGAGACCCAGTACTTC
NA	NA	TRBV7-8	TRBJ1-3	CASSLGRAGGTGNTIYF	TGTGCCAGCAGCTTAGGACGAGCGGGGGGTACTGGAAACACCATATATTTT
TRBD1	NA	TRBV18	TRBJ1-5	CASSPETGGRQPQHF	TGTGCCAGCTCACCAGAGACAGGGGGCCGTCAGCCCCAGCATTTT
TRBD1	NA	TRBV5-6	TRBJ1-5	CASSSRGQGSSNQPQHF	TGTGCCAGCAGCTCCCGAGGACAGGGATCTAGCAATCAGCCCCAGCATTTT
TRBD2	NA	TRBV5-4	TRBJ2-1	CASSLSGGGVNNEQFF	TGTGCCAGCAGCTTGTCGGGCGGGGGGGTGAACAATGAGCAGTTCTTC
NA	NA	TRBV5-4	TRBJ2-1	CAGKGQLADNEQFF	TGTGCCGGGAAGGGGCAGTTGGCCGATAATGAGCAGTTCTTC
NA	NA	TRBV5-6	TRBJ2-7	CASSLGQGPYEQYF	TGTGCCAGCAGCTTGGGCCAGGGTCCCTACGAGCAGTACTTC
NA	NA	TRBV19	TRBJ1-5	CASSTRADNQPQHF	TGTGCCAGTAGTACCAGGGCCGATAATCAGCCCCAGCATTTT
NA	NA	TRBV7-2	TRBJ1-2	CASSLSRNYGYTF	TGTGCCAGCAGCTTAAGCAGGAACTATGGCTACACCTTC
TRBD1	few	TRBV5-4	TRBJ1-2	CASSSDRPLGGYTF	TGTGCCAGCAGCTCGGACAGGCCTCTGGGGGGCTACACCTTC
TRBD1	once	TRBV4-1	TRBJ1-5	CASSQDGQGNQPQHF	TGCGCCAGCAGCCAAGATGGACAGGGCAATCAGCCCCAGCATTTT
TRBD1	NA	TRBV3-1/TRBV3-2	TRBJ1-3	CAATTGWGGNTIYF	TGTGCCGCGACGACAGGGTGGGGTGGAAACACCATATATTTT
NA	NA	TRBV28	TRBJ2-1	CASTHRPTGTQFF	TGTGCCAGCACCCATCGACCGACCGGGACTCAGTTCTTC
TRBD2	once	TRBV5-3	TRBJ2-1	CARSLASGDYNEQFF	TGTGCCAGAAGCTTGGCTAGCGGGGACTACAATGAGCAGTTCTTC
NA	NA	TRBV2	TRBJ2-2	CASSGGRSGELFF	TGTGCCAGCAGTGGTGGGCGTTCCGGGGAGCTGTTTTTT
TRBD1	NA	TRBV3-1/TRBV3-2	TRBJ2-1	CASSQEFPGQGSYNEQFF	TGTGCCAGCAGCCAAGAATTCCCGGGACAGGGCTCCTACAATGAGCAGTTCTTC
TRBD1	NA	TRBV9	TRBJ2-2	CASSYIGTENTGELFF	TGTGCCAGCAGCTACATCGGGACAGAAAACACTGGGGAGCTGTTTTTT
NA	NA	TRBV3-1/TRBV3-2	TRBJ2-3	CASSQEGPRQGRLDTQYF	TGTGCCAGCAGCCAAGAAGGACCGAGGCAGGGGAGACTAGATACGCAGTATTTT
NA	NA	TRBV12-5	TRBJ2-7	CASGTDSYEQYF	TGTGCTAGTGGTACTGACTCGTACGAGCAGTACTTC
NA	NA	TRBV7-9	TRBJ2-5	CASSFSLGGETQYF	TGTGCCAGCAGCTTCAGTCTTGGGGGCGAGACCCAGTACTTC
TRBD1	NA	TRBV4-2	TRBJ1-1	CASRVERVLQGGWAEAFF	TGTGCCAGCAGAGTGGAGCGTGTACTTCAGGGGGGCTGGGCTGAAGCTTTCTTT
TRBD1	NA	TRBV24-1	TRBJ2-1	CATSDQGAPWNEQFF	TGTGCCACCAGTGACCAGGGGGCGCCTTGGAATGAGCAGTTCTTC
TRBD2	NA	TRBV12-3/TRBV12-4	TRBJ2-7	CASSGDYHEQYF	TGTGCCAGCAGTGGGGACTATCACGAGCAGTACTTC
TRBD1	NA	TRBV25-1	TRBJ1-5	CASSAAQGNHQPQHF	TGTGCCAGCAGTGCTGCACAGGGGAACCATCAGCCCCAGCATTTT
TRBD1	NA	TRBV7-9	TRBJ1-2	CASSLVQGPNYGYTF	TGTGCCAGCAGCTTAGTACAGGGGCCTAACTATGGCTACACCTTC
TRBD1	NA	TRBV9	TRBJ1-1	CASSPPQGQGIPEAFF	TGTGCCAGCAGCCCCCCCCAGGGACAGGGTATTCCTGAAGCTTTCTTT
NA	NA	TRBV7-3	TRBJ1-1	CASSLQSGGGEAFF	TGTGCCAGCAGCTTACAGTCTGGCGGAGGAGAAGCTTTCTTT
TRBD1	NA	TRBV2	TRBJ2-1	CASRPARDRASSEQFF	TGTGCCAGCAGGCCAGCTCGGGACAGGGCATCAAGTGAGCAGTTCTTC
NA	NA	TRBV28	TRBJ1-2	CASSFGSSNYGYTF	TGTGCCAGCAGTTTTGGGTCTAGTAACTATGGCTACACCTTC
NA	few	TRBV5-1	TRBJ2-2	CASSLATGITGGELFF	TGCGCCAGCAGCTTGGCAACAGGCATCACCGGGGGAGAGCTGTTTTTT
TRBD2	NA	TRBV13	TRBJ2-7	CASRLAGGPYEQYF	TGTGCCAGCAGGCTAGCGGGGGGCCCCTACGAGCAGTACTTC
TRBD2	NA	TRBV27	TRBJ2-7	CASSSGVSYEQYF	TGTGCCAGCAGCAGCGGGGTTTCCTACGAGCAGTACTTC
NA	NA	TRBV5-4	TRBJ1-2	CASSFPGGDGYTF	TGTGCCAGCAGCTTCCCTGGAGGAGATGGCTACACCTTC
NA	NA	TRBV18	TRBJ1-3	CASSTSGVAGNTIYF	TGTGCCAGCTCAACCTCAGGGGTTGCTGGAAACACCATATATTTT
NA	NA	TRBV30	TRBJ1-1	CAWSPSLNTEAFF	TGTGCCTGGAGTCCGAGTTTGAACACTGAAGCTTTCTTT
TRBD2	NA	TRBV4-1	TRBJ2-7	CASSRSWTSGTSYEQYF	TGCGCCAGCAGCCGATCATGGACTAGCGGGACCTCCTACGAGCAGTACTTC
NA	NA	TRBV6-6	TRBJ1-4	CASNLQGRGNEKLFF	TGTGCCAGCAACCTCCAGGGTAGGGGTAATGAAAAACTGTTTTTT
NA	NA	TRBV11-2	TRBJ1-1	CASSLDPENTEAFF	TGTGCCAGCAGCTTAGATCCAGAGAACACTGAAGCTTTCTTT
NA	NA	TRBV28	TRBJ1-1	CASSPIAGMGLEAFF	TGTGCCAGCAGCCCTATCGCGGGGATGGGTTTAGAAGCTTTCTTT
NA	once	TRBV10-2	TRBJ1-2	CASSETGFGYTF	TGCGCCAGCAGTGAGACAGGGTTCGGCTACACCTTC
NA	few	TRBV10-3	TRBJ1-2	CAIREQGPYGYTF	TGTGCCATCAGGGAACAGGGCCCCTATGGCTACACCTTC
NA	once	TRBV28	TRBJ1-1	CASSGRGLSISEAFF	TGTGCCAGCAGTGGAAGGGGGTTAAGTATCTCTGAAGCTTTCTTT
TRBD2	NA	TRBV2	TRBJ2-3	CARHPSGASTDTQYF	TGTGCCCGCCACCCTAGCGGGGCTAGCACAGATACGCAGTATTTT
NA	NA	TRBV4-1	TRBJ2-7	CASSHPIGQLGGSYEQYF	TGCGCCAGCAGCCACCCCATCGGCCAGCTGGGGGGCTCCTACGAGCAGTACTTC
TRBD2	few	TRBV19	TRBJ2-5	CASSTGGPERTQYF	TGTGCCAGTAGTACGGGAGGCCCTGAGAGAACCCAGTACTTC